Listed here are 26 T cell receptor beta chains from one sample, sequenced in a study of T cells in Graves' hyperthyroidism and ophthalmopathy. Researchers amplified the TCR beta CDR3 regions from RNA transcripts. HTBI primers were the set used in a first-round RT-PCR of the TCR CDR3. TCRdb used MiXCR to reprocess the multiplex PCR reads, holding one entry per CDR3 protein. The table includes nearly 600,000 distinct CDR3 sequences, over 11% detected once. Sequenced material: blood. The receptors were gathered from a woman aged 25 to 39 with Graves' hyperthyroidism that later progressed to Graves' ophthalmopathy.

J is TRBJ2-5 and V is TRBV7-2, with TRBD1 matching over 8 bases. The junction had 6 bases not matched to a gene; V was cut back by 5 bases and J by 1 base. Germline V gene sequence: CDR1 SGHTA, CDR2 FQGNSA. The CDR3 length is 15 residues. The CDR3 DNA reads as TGTGCCAGCAGCCTAACCGGGACAGGCCAAGAGACCCAGTACTTC. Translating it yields CASSLTGTGQETQYF.

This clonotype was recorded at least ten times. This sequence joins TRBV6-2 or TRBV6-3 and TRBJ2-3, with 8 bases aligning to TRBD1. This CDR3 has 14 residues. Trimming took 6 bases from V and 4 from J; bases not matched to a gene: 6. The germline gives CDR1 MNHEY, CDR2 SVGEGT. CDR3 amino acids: CASSWTGFADTQYF. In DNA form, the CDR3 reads TGTGCCAGCAGCTGGACAGGGTTTGCAGATACGCAGTATTTT.

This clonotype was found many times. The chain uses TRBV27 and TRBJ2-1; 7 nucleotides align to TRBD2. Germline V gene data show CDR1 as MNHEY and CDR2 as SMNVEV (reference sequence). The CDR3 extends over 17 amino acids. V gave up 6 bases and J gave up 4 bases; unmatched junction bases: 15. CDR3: CASSPLAGASGYNEQFF. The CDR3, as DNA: TGTGCCAGCAGCCCATTAGCTGGGGCTAGCGGTTACAATGAGCAGTTCTTC.

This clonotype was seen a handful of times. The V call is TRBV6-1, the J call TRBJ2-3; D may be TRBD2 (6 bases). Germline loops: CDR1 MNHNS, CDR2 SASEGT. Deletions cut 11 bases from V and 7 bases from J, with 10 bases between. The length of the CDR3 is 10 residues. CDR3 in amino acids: CAGEENTQYF. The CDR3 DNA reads TGTGCCGGGGAGGAGAATACGCAGTATTTT.

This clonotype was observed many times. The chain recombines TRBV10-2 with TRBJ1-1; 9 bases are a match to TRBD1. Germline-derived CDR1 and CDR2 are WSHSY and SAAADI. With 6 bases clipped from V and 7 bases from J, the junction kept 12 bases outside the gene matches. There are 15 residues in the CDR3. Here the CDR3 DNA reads TGCGCCAGCAGCGGCTGGACAGGGGAGCATGGTGAAGCTTTCTTT. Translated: CASSGWTGEHGEAFF.

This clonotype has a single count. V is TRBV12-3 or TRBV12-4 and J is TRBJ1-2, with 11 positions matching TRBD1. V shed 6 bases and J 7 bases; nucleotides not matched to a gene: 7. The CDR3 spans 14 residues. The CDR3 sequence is CASRIGQGAVGYTF. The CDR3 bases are TGTGCCAGCAGGATAGGACAGGGGGCGGTTGGCTACACCTTC.

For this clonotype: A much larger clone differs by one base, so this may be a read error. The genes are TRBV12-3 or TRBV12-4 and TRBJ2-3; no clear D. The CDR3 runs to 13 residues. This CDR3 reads CTSSWISTDTQYF. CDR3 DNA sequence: TGTACCAGCAGTTGGATTAGCACAGATACGCAGTATTTT.

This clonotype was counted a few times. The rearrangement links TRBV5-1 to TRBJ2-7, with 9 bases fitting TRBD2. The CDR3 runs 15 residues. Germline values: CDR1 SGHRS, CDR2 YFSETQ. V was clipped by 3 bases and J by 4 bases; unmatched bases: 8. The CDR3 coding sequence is TGCGCCAGCAGCTCGACCGTTAGCGGGAGTTACGAGCAGTACTTC. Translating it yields CASSSTVSGSYEQYF.

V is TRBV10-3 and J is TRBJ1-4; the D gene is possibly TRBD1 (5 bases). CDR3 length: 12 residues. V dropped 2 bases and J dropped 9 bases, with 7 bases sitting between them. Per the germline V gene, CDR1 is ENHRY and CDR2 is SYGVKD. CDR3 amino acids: CAISEGGKKLFF. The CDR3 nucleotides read TGTGCCATCAGTGAGGGGGGTAAAAAACTGTTTTTT.

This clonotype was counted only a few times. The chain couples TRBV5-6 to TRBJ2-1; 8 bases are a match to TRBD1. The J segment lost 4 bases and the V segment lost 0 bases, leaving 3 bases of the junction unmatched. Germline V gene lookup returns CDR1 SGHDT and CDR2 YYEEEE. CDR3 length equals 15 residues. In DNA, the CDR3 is TGTGCCAGCAGCTTGGTGACAGGGGCATACAATGAGCAGTTCTTC. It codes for CASSLVTGAYNEQFF. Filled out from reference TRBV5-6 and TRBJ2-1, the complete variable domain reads DAGVTQSPTHLIKTRGQQVTLRCSPKSGHDTVSWYQQALGQGPQFIFQYYEEEERQRGNFPDRFSGHQFPNYSSELNVNALLLGDSALYLCASSLVTGAYNEQFFGPGTRLTVL.

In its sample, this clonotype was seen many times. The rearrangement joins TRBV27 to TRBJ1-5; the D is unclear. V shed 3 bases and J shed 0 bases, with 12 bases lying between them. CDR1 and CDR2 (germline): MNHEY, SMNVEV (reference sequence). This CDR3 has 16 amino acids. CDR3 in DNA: TGTGCCAGCAGTTTGTACGGCTCATATAGCAATCAGCCCCAGCATTTT. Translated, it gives CASSLYGSYSNQPQHF.

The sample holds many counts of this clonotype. The CDR3, as DNA: TGTGCCAGCAGCTTAGGAGCAAACTACGAGCAGTACTTC. Translation gives CASSLGANYEQYF. V gene TRBV11-3 combines with J gene TRBJ2-7; no clear D gene. With 1 base removed from V and 3 bases from J, the gap between germline ends came to 7 bases. The CDR3 consists of 13 residues. Germline assignment: CDR1 SGHNT and CDR2 YENEEA.

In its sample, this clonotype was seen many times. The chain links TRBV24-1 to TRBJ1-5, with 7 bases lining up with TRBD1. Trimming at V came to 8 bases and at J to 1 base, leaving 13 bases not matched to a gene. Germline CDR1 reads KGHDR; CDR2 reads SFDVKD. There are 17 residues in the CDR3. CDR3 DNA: TGTGCCACCATCCGAACCAACAGGGGAGGAAGCAATCAGCCCCAGCATTTT. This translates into CATIRTNRGGSNQPQHF.

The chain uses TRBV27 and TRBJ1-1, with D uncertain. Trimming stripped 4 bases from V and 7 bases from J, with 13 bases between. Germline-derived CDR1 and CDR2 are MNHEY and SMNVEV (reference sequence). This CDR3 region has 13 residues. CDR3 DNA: TGTGCCAGCAGTTCGAGTCACGGGTTTGAAGCTTTCTTT. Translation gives CASSSSHGFEAFF.

Here the CDR3 reads CASSQLTSGHAKYNEQFF. The DNA of the CDR3 is TGTGCCAGCAGCCAACTGACTAGCGGGCATGCCAAGTACAATGAGCAGTTCTTC. This chain joins TRBV3-1 and TRBJ2-1, with 10 bases identical to TRBD2. Germline values: CDR1 LGHDT, CDR2 YNNKEL (reference sequence). There are 18 residues in the CDR3. With V trimmed by 2 bases and J by 4 bases, 11 bases remained unmatched.

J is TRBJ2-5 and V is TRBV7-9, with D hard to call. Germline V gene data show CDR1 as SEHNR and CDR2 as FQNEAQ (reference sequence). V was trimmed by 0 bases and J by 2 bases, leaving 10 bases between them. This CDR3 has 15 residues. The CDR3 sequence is CASSLAETIQETQYF. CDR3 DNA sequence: TGTGCCAGCAGCTTAGCGGAGACCATACAAGAGACCCAGTACTTC.

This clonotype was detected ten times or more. CDR3 nucleotides: TGTGCCAGCAGCCAGATCGGACAAGCTTTCTTT. It codes for CASSQIGQAFF. The chain couples TRBV3-1 to TRBJ1-1; D ambiguous. The CDR3 sequence is 11 residues long. The V and J ends lost 3 bases and 9 bases respectively, with 8 bases between them. Germline assignment: CDR1 LGHDT and CDR2 YNNKEL (reference sequence).

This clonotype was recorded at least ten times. CDR3 sequence: CSADRGRYEQYF. The CDR3 nucleotides read TGCAGTGCAGACAGGGGGAGGTACGAGCAGTACTTC. This sequence joins TRBV20-1 and TRBJ2-7; 9 bases fit TRBD1. With 6 bases clipped from V and 4 bases from J, the junction kept 4 bases outside the gene matches. The CDR3 is 12 amino acids. Germline CDR1 reads DFQATT; CDR2 reads SNEGSKA (reference sequence).

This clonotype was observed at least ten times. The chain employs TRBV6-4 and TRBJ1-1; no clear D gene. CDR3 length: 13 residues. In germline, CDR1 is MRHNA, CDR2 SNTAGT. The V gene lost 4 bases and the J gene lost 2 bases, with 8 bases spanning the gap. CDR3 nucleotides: TGTGCCAGCAGTGCCTCACAAAACACTGAAGCTTTCTTT. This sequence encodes CASSASQNTEAFF.

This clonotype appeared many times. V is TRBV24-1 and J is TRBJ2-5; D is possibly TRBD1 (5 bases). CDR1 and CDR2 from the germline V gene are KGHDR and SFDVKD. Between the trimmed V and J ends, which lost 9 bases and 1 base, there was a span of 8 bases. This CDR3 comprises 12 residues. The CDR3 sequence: CATQDIQETQYF. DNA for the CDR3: TGTGCCACCCAGGACATCCAAGAGACCCAGTACTTC.

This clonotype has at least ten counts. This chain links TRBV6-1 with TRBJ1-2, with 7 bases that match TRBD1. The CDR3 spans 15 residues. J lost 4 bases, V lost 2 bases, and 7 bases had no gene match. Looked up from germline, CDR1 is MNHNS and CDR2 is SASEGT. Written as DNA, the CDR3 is TGTGCCAGCAGTGAAACTCGAGGGACAGCCTATGGCTACACCTTC. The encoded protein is CASSETRGTAYGYTF.

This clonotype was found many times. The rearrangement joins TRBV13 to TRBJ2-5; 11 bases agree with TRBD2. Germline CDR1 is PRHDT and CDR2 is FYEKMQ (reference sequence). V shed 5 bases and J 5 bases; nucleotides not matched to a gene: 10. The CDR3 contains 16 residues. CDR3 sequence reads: CASSRNSGRERETQYF. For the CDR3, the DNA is TGTGCCAGCAGCCGTAATAGCGGGAGGGAAAGGGAGACCCAGTACTTC.

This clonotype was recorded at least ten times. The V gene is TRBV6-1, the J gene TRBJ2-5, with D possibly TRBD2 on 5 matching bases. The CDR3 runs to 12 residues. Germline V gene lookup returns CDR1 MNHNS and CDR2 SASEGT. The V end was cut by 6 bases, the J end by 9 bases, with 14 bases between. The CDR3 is CASRDGNGAQYF. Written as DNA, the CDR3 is TGTGCCAGCAGAGACGGCAACGGGGCCCAGTACTTC.

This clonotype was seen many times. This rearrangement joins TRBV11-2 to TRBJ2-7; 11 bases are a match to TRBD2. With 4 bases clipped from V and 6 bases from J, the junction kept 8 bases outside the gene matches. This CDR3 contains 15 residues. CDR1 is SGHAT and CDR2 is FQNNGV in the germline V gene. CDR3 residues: CASSSGTSGSGEQYF. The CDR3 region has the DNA TGTGCCAGCAGCTCCGGTACTAGCGGGAGCGGCGAGCAGTACTTC.

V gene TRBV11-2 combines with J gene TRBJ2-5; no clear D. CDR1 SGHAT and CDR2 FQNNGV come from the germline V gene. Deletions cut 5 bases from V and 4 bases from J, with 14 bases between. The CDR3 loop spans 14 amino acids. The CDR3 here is CASSHRARVETQYF. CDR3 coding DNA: TGTGCCAGCAGCCATCGGGCCCGTGTAGAGACCCAGTACTTC.

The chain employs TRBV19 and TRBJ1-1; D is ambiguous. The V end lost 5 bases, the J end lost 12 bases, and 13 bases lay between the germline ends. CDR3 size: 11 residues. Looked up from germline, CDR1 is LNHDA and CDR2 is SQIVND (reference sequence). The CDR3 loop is CASSAGPWTFF. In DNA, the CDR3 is TGTGCCAGTAGTGCGGGCCCCTGGACTTTCTTT. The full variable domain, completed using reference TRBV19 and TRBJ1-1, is DGGITQSPKYLFRKEGQNVTLSCEQNLNHDAMYWYRQDPGQGLRLIYYSQIVNDFQKGDIAEGYSVSREKKESFPLTVTSAQKNPTAFYLCASSAGPWTFFGQGTRLTVV.